This T cell receptor beta chain was retrieved from a study of control samples from healthy donors and cancer patients. The CDR3 has 13 amino acids. Trimming cost V 2 bases and J 8 bases, with 10 bases left between them. Germline V gene lookup returns CDR1 SGHTA and CDR2 FQGNSA. Libraries were prepared by immunoSEQ multiplex PCR; TCRdb keeps only in-frame clonotypes and omits some of them. This repertoire shows approximately 170,000 clones, almost 90% found once; its top ten account for 1.4%. The J gene is TRBJ2-1, the V gene TRBV7-2; D unclear. The TCR sequence derives from a woman between 50 and 59 years old in good health. The specimen was blood. The CDR3 coding sequence is TGTGCCAGCAGCTTAAAACCAGTGGATGAGCAGTTCTTC. Protein product: CASSLKPVDEQFF.